The 21 T cell receptor beta chains presented below share a single source sample, sequenced in a study of T cell repertoires in cytomegalovirus infection. No antigens are known for them. TCRdb called the reads again in MiXCR, with one record for every CDR3 protein. The sample holds 310,000 or so distinct CDR3 sequences; more than 20% are singletons and the top ten take about an eighth. This sample comprised cultured PBMCs, obtained from culture after CMV antigen stimulation. The receptors shown here come from a human donor in good health (CMV status not recorded). Some clones in this sample may be carry-over from other donors' samples.

This clonotype was seen only a few times. The rearrangement joins TRBV27 to TRBJ1-1, with a weak D call TRBD1 (5 bases). The CDR3 runs to 16 residues. The V and J ends lost 5 bases and 6 bases respectively, with 22 bases between them. Germline CDR1 and CDR2: MNHEY and SMNVEV (reference sequence). The CDR3 loop reads CASSPKGRGPISEAFF. The CDR3 region has the DNA TGTGCCAGCAGTCCAAAAGGGAGGGGTCCTATCTCTGAAGCTTTCTTT.

This rearrangement joins TRBV20-1 to TRBJ2-2; D is uncertain. Germline V gives CDR1 DFQATT, CDR2 SNEGSKA (reference sequence). This CDR3 has 18 residues. V was pared by 0 bases and J by 12 bases, with 29 bases between. The CDR3: CSAREPGLGPELPKKLFF. The CDR3 coding sequence is TGCAGTGCTAGAGAACCTGGCCTTGGACCAGAGCTTCCGAAGAAGCTGTTTTTT.

The chain is built from TRBV5-5 and TRBJ2-1; D unclear. V shed 0 bases and J shed 4 bases, with 8 bases lying between them. Germline V gene data show CDR1 as SGHKS and CDR2 as YYEKEE (reference sequence). This CDR3 spans 14 amino acids. CDR3: CASSLDSLYNEQFF. In DNA form, the CDR3 reads TGTGCCAGCAGCTTGGACAGCCTTTACAATGAGCAGTTCTTC.

The V call is TRBV12-5, the J call TRBJ2-1; TRBD1 or TRBD2 may be the D gene (5 bases each). The V end lost 0 bases, the J end lost 5 bases, and 20 bases lay between the germline ends. The CDR3 contains 18 residues. CDR1 is LGHNT, CDR2 FRNRAP, per germline. The CDR3 DNA reads TGTGCTAGTGGTTTGGTGTCCACCGGGACGAGATTTCACAATGAGCAGTTCTTC. The encoded protein is CASGLVSTGTRFHNEQFF.

This clonotype came up a few times. This rearrangement joins TRBV2 to TRBJ2-7; D is uncertain. V lost 2 bases to trimming and J lost 2 bases, with 10 bases between them. The length of the CDR3 is 14 residues. The V gene's germline CDR1 is SNHLY and CDR2 FYNNEI. Here the CDR3 DNA reads TGTGCCAGCAGTGAAACGGTAAAACCCTACGAGCAGTACTTC. Protein sequence: CASSETVKPYEQYF. The variable domain in full, completed from reference TRBV2 and TRBJ2-7, reads EPEVTQTPSHQVTQMGQEVILRCVPISNHLYFYWYRQILGQKVEFLVSFYNNEISEKSEIFDDQFSVERPDGSNFTLKIRSTKLEDSAMYFCASSETVKPYEQYFGPGTRLTVT.

The chain has TRBV5-4 and TRBJ1-6, with 9 bases aligning to TRBD1. CDR1 is SGHNT, CDR2 YYREEE, per germline (reference sequence). J was trimmed by 7 bases and V by 7 bases; bases with no gene match: 9. The CDR3 runs to 15 residues. CDR3 amino acids: CASGTPGTGNSPLHF. The CDR3 coding sequence is TGTGCCAGCGGAACCCCCGGGACAGGGAATTCACCCCTCCACTTT.

The V and J genes are TRBV7-4 and TRBJ2-3; 10 bases map to TRBD2. V was clipped by 7 bases and J by 12 bases; unmatched bases: 7. The CDR3 covers 12 residues. The germline CDR1 and CDR2 sequences are SGHVT and SQSDAQ. DNA for the CDR3: TGTGCCAGCACCCCCCTAGCGGGAGCACAGTATTTT. Protein product: CASTPLAGAQYF.

V usage is TRBV12-3 or TRBV12-4 and J usage is TRBJ2-2; D might be TRBD1 (6 bases). The CDR3 loop spans 16 amino acids. The V gene lost 2 bases and the J gene lost 5 bases, with 15 bases spanning the gap. Written as DNA, the CDR3 is TGTGCCAGCAGTTTAAGAACAGGGAGCGGAACCGGGGAGCTGTTTTTT. Translated, it gives CASSLRTGSGTGELFF.

V usage is TRBV7-9 and J usage is TRBJ1-4; a possible D gene is TRBD1 (6 bases). The germline CDR1 and CDR2 sequences are SEHNR and FQNEAQ (reference sequence). V was trimmed by 2 bases and J by 2 bases, leaving 6 bases between them. CDR3 size: 14 residues. The CDR3 bases are TGTGCCAGCAGCTTACAGGGGACTAATGAAAAACTGTTTTTT. Translation: CASSLQGTNEKLFF. The full variable domain, with the rest looked up from reference TRBV7-9 and TRBJ1-4, is DTGVSQNPRHKITKRGQNVTFRCDPISEHNRLYWYRQTLGQGPEFLTYFQNEAQLEKSRLLSDRFSAERPKGSFSTLEIQRTEQGDSAMYLCASSLQGTNEKLFFGSGTQLSVL.

The chain has TRBV18 and TRBJ2-6; perhaps TRBD1 as D (6 bases). This CDR3 region has 16 residues. Looked up from germline, CDR1 is KGHSH and CDR2 is LQKENI. Trimming pared 0 bases from V and 0 bases from J, leaving 6 bases between. The CDR3 coding sequence is TGTGCCAGCTCACCACCACAGGGCTCTGGGGCCAACGTCCTGACTTTC. Its translation is CASSPPQGSGANVLTF.

V and J are TRBV7-3 and TRBJ2-1, with 12 positions matching TRBD2. CDR1 is SGHTA, CDR2 FQGTGA, per germline. The CDR3 runs 18 residues. J was trimmed by 4 bases and V by 1 base; bases with no gene match: 8. CDR3 nucleotides: TGTGCCAGCAGCTTAATTCCCTCGACTAGCGGGAGTTACAATGAGCAGTTCTTC. Translated: CASSLIPSTSGSYNEQFF.

This clonotype was picked up many times. The V call is TRBV2, the J call TRBJ1-1, with D possibly TRBD1 on 5 matching bases. The CDR3 loop spans 13 amino acids. The V gene's germline CDR1 is SNHLY and CDR2 FYNNEI. V was trimmed by 2 bases and J by 3 bases, leaving 7 bases between them. CDR3 sequence: CASSEPGYTEAFF. The CDR3 DNA reads as TGTGCCAGCAGTGAACCAGGGTACACTGAAGCTTTCTTT. Full variable domain (rest looked up from reference TRBV2 and TRBJ1-1): EPEVTQTPSHQVTQMGQEVILRCVPISNHLYFYWYRQILGQKVEFLVSFYNNEISEKSEIFDDQFSVERPDGSNFTLKIRSTKLEDSAMYFCASSEPGYTEAFFGQGTRLTVV.

The CDR3 protein is CSVQTGGDTEAFF. In nucleotides, the CDR3 is TGCAGCGTTCAGACAGGGGGGGACACTGAAGCTTTCTTT. The genes are TRBV29-1 and TRBJ1-1, with 9 bases identical to TRBD1. CDR1 and CDR2 from the germline V gene are SQVTM and ANQGSEA. The CDR3 sequence is 13 residues long. V trimming: 5 bases; J trimming: 3 bases; junction bases outside the gene matches: 4.

This clonotype was observed many times. The chain employs TRBV30 and TRBJ2-6; D is uncertain. CDR3 length: 14 amino acids. Germline lookup yields CDR1 GTSNPN and CDR2 SVGIG (reference sequence). With 0 bases removed from V and 2 bases from J, the gap between germline ends came to 5 bases. The CDR3 is CAWSVQAGANVLTF. The CDR3 DNA follows: TGTGCCTGGAGTGTACAAGCTGGGGCCAACGTCCTGACTTTC.

This chain connects TRBV7-2 to TRBJ1-2; D remains unclear. Germline assignment: CDR1 SGHTA and CDR2 FQGNSA. The ends were cut back, 2 bases at V and 4 bases at J, with 11 bases in the middle. CDR3 length: 14 residues. CDR3 nucleotides: TGTGCCAGCAGCTTAAGCCCTGGGGTCTATGGCTACACCTTC. Its protein product is CASSLSPGVYGYTF.

This clonotype showed up many times. This chain uses TRBV11-2 with TRBJ2-1; TRBD2 matches at 9 bases. Germline CDR1 reads SGHAT; CDR2 reads FQNNGV. The CDR3 contains 15 residues. With V trimmed by 8 bases and J by 0 bases, 5 bases remained unmatched. The CDR3 DNA sequence: TGTGCCAGCGATTCTAGCGGGGCCTCCTACAATGAGCAGTTCTTC. Encoded protein: CASDSSGASYNEQFF.

There are a few counts of this clonotype. The chain is built from TRBV24-1 and TRBJ2-2, with TRBD1 as a possible D gene (6 bases). The CDR3 has 16 residues. V lost 8 bases and J 4 bases, leaving 19 bases between the germline ends. The germline V gene has CDR1 KGHDR and CDR2 SFDVKD. The CDR3, as DNA: TGTGCCACCAAGAGTCGTGAAGGGGGTTCCACCGGGGAGCTGTTTTTT. This sequence encodes CATKSREGGSTGELFF.

The V gene is TRBV10-3, the J gene TRBJ2-1; 12 nucleotides align to TRBD2. Germline lookup yields CDR1 ENHRY and CDR2 SYGVKD. With 7 bases clipped from V and 7 bases from J, the junction kept 5 bases outside the gene matches. This CDR3 contains 14 residues. The CDR3 DNA reads as TGTGCCATCACCCGACTAGCGGGAGAGAATGAGCAGTTCTTC. It encodes CAITRLAGENEQFF.

V gene TRBV2 combines with J gene TRBJ1-3; D is undetermined. Germline loops: CDR1 SNHLY, CDR2 FYNNEI. This CDR3 spans 12 amino acids. V lost 3 bases and J 4 bases, leaving 4 bases between the germline ends. This CDR3 reads CASSDMGNTIYF. The DNA for the CDR3 is TGTGCCAGCAGTGATATGGGAAACACCATATATTTT.

This clonotype was detected only a few times. The V gene is TRBV12-3 or TRBV12-4, the J gene TRBJ2-1, with 7 positions matching TRBD2. V dropped 5 bases and J dropped 8; count of bases not matched to a gene: 3. The CDR3 contains 12 residues. The CDR3 reads CASSAAGYEQFF. As DNA, the CDR3 is TGTGCCAGCAGTGCAGCGGGATATGAGCAGTTCTTC.

The J gene is TRBJ2-5, the V gene TRBV20-1; D is perhaps TRBD1 (6 bases). Trimming stripped 4 bases from V and 5 bases from J, with 17 bases between. In germline, CDR1 is DFQATT, CDR2 SNEGSKA (reference sequence). The length of the CDR3 is 14 residues. In DNA form, the CDR3 reads TGCAGTGCTATCCCCTTAATGGGGGCGGAGACCCAGTACTTC. As protein: CSAIPLMGAETQYF.